The TCR beta chain described here comes from a study of cytomegalovirus exposure and HLA in healthy donors. Measured with immunoSEQ multiplex PCR; TCRdb has only the in-frame clones, and not every one. This repertoire shows 160,000 or so clones, 70% to 90% found once; its top ten account for around 3%. The sequencing sample was made of PBMCs. The receptor was isolated from a man between 18 and 29 years old in good health and CMV-seronegative.

The CDR3 DNA is TGTGCCAGCAAACGGCCAGGGGAAAATGAGCAGTTCTTC. Protein sequence: CASKRPGENEQFF. This chain joins TRBV2 and TRBJ2-1; maybe TRBD1 (6 bases). Germline V gene lookup returns CDR1 SNHLY and CDR2 FYNNEI. This CDR3 comprises 13 residues. Trimming took off 7 bases at V and 7 bases at J, with 14 bases between the two ends.